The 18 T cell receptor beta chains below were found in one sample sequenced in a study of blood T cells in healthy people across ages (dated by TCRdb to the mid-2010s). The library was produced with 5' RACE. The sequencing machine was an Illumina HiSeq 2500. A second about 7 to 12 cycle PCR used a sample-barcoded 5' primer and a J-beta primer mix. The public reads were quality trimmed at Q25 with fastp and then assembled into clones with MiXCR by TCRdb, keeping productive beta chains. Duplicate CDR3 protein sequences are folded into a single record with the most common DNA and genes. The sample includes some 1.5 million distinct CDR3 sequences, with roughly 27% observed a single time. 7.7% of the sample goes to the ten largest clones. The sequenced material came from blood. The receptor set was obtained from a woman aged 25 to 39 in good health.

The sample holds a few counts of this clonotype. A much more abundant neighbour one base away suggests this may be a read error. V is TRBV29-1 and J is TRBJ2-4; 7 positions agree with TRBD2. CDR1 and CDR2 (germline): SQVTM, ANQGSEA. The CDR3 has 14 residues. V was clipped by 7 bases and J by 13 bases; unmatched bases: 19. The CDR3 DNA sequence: TGCAGCGCCCGAGAGGGAGGGCGGTCCATTGAGCAGTACTTC. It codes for CSAREGGRSIEQYF.

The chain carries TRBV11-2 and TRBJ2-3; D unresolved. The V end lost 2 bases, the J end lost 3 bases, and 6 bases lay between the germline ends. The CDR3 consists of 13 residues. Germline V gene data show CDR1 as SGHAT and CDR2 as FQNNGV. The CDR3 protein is CASSLYWTDTQYF. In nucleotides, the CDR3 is TGTGCCAGCAGCTTATATTGGACAGATACGCAGTATTTT.

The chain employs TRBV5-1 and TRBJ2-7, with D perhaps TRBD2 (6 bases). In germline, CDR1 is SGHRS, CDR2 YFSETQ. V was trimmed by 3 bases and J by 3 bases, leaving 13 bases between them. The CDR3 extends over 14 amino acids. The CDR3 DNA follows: TGCGCCAGCAGCTGGGAGGACGGCGGCTACGAGCAGTACTTC. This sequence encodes CASSWEDGGYEQYF.

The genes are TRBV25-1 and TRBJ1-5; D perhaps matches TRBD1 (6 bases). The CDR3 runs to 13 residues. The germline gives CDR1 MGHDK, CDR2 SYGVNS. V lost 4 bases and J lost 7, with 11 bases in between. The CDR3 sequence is CASSAGGWQPQHF. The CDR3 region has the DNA TGTGCCAGCAGTGCGGGGGGCTGGCAGCCCCAGCATTTT. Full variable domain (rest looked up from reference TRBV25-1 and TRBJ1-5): EADIYQTPRYLVIGTGKKITLECSQTMGHDKMYWYQQDPGMELHLIHYSYGVNSTEKGDLSSESTVSRIRTEHFPLTLESARPSHTSQYLCASSAGGWQPQHFGDGTRLSIL.

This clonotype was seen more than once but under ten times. CDR3 loop: CASSLGGNADEQYF. DNA of the CDR3: TGCGCCAGCAGCTTGGGGGGGAATGCGGACGAGCAGTACTTC. The rearrangement joins TRBV5-1 to TRBJ2-7, with D possibly being TRBD1 or TRBD2 (5 bases each). This CDR3 spans 14 amino acids. Trimming pared 0 bases from V and 5 bases from J, leaving 12 bases between. The germline gives CDR1 SGHRS, CDR2 YFSETQ.

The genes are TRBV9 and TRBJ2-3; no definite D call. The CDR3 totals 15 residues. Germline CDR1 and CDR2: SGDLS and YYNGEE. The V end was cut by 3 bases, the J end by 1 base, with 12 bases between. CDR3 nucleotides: TGTGCCAGCAGCGATATACCGGGTGGCACAGATACGCAGTATTTT. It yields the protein CASSDIPGGTDTQYF. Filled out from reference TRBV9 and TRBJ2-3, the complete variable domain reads DSGVTQTPKHLITATGQRVTLRCSPRSGDLSVYWYQQSLDQGLQFLIQYYNGEERAKGNILERFSAQQFPDLHSELNLSSLELGDSALYFCASSDIPGGTDTQYFGPGTRLTVL.

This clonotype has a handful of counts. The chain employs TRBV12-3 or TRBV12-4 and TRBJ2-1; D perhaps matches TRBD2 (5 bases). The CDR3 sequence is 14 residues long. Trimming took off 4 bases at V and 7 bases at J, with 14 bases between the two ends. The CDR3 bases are TGTGCCAGCAGTTCTCCCCTCAGCGGAAATGAGCAGTTCTTC. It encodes CASSSPLSGNEQFF.

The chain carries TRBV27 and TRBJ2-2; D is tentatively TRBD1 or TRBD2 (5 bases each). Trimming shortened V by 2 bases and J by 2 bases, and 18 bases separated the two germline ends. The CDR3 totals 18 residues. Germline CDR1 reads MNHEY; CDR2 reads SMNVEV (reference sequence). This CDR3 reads CASSLGGAVLTNTGELFF. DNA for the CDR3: TGTGCCAGCAGTTTAGGGGGAGCCGTACTAACTAACACCGGGGAGCTGTTTTTT.

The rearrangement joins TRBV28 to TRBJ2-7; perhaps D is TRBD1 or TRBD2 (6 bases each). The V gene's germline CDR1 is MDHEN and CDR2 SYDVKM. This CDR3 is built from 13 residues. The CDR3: CATGGTPLYEQYF. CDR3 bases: TGTGCGACCGGCGGGACACCCCTCTACGAGCAGTACTTC. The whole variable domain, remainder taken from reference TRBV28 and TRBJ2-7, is DVKVTQSSRYLVKRTGEKVFLECVQDMDHENMFWYRQDPGLGLRLIYFSYDVKMKEKGDIPEGYSVSREKKERFSLILESASTNQTSMYLCATGGTPLYEQYFGPGTRLTVT.

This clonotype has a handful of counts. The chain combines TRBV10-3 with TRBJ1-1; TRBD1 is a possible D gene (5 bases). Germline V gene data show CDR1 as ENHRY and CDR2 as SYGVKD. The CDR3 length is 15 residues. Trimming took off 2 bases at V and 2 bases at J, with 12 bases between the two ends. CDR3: CAISEGGLSNTEAFF. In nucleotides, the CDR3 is TGTGCCATCAGTGAGGGGGGACTGAGCAACACTGAAGCTTTCTTT.

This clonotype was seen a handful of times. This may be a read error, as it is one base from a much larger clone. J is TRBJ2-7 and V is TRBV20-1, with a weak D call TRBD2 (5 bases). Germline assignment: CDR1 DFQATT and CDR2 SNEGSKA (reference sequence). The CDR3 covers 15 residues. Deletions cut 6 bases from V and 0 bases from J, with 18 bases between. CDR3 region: CSAPSQDSFSYEQYV. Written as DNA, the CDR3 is TGCAGTGCGCCCTCGCAGGACTCCTTCTCCTACGAGCAGTACGTC.

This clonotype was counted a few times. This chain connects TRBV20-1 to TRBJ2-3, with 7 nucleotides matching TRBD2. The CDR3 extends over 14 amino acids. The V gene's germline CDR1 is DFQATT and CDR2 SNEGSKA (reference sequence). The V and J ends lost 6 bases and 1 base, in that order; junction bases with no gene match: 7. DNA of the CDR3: TGCAGTGCCCTTGCAGCGGGACGCACAGATACGCAGTATTTT. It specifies CSALAAGRTDTQYF.

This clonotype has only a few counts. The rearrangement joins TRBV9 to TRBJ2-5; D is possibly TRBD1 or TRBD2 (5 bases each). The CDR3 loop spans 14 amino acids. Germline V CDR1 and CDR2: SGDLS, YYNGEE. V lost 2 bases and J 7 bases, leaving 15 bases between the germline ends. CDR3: CASSVGTPETTQYF. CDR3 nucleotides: TGTGCCAGCAGCGTCGGGACGCCGGAGACGACCCAGTACTTC. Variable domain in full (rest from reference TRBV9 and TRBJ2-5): DSGVTQTPKHLITATGQRVTLRCSPRSGDLSVYWYQQSLDQGLQFLIQYYNGEERAKGNILERFSAQQFPDLHSELNLSSLELGDSALYFCASSVGTPETTQYFGPGTRLLVL.

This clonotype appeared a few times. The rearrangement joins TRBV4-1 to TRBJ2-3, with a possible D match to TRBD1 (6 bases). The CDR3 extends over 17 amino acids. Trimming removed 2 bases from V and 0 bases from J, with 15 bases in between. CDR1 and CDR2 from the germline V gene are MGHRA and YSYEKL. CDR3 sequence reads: CASSQRGPGESTDTQYF. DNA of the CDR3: TGCGCCAGCAGCCAACGAGGGCCAGGGGAAAGCACAGATACGCAGTATTTT.

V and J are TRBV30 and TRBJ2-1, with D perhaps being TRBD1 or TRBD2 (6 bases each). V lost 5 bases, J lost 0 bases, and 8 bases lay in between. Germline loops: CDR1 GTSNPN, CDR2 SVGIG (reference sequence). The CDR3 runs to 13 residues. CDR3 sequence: CAWEGGSYNEQFF. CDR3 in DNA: TGTGCCTGGGAGGGGGGCTCCTACAATGAGCAGTTCTTC.

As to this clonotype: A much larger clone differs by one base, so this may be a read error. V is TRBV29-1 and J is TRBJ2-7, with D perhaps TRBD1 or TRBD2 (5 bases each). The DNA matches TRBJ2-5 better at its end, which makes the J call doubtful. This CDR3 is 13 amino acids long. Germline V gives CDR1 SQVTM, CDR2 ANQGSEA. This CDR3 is CSVEGTPGETQYF. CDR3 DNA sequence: TGCAGCGTTGAGGGGACCCCTGGGGAGACCCAGTACTTC.

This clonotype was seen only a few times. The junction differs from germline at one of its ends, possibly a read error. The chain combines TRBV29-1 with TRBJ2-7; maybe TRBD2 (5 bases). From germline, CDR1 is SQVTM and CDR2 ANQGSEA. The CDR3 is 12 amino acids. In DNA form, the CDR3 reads TGCAGCTCAATGGCGACTACCTACGGGCAGTACTTC. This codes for CSSMATTYGQYF.

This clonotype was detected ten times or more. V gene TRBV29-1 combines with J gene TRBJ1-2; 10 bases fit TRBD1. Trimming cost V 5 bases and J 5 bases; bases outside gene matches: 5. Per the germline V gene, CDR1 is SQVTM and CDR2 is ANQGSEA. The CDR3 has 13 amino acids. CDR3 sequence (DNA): TGCAGCGTTAACCTGGGACAGGGGTATGGCTACACCTTC. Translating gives CSVNLGQGYGYTF. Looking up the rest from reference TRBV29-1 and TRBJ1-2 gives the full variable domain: SAVISQKPSRDICQRGTSLTIQCQVDSQVTMMFWYRQQPGQSLTLIATANQGSEATYESGFVIDKFPISRPNLTFSTLTVSNMSPEDSSIYLCSVNLGQGYGYTFGSGTRLTVV.